This T cell receptor (beta chain) was recorded in a study of metastatic and nonmetastatic thyroid tumors. As for the study in general: Repertoire comparisons spanned blood and tumor or nodule tissue from malignant and benign thyroid patients. Findings and caveats of the study: Reportedly, malignant thyroid tumors had significantly higher TCR beta diversity than benign nodules, in blood and tumor.

All patients were treatment-naive before thyroid surgery. This clone was observed at least ten times. Its antigen is not identified. The CDR3 is 17 amino acids. Per the germline V gene, CDR1 is DFQATT and CDR2 is SNEGSKA (reference sequence). J was trimmed by 1 base and V by 4 bases; bases with no gene match: 13. In the authors' methods: In papillary thyroid cancer, a distant-metastasis classifier was built using CDR3 differences across clinicopathological groups. TCRdb re-called clones from the PCR reads using MiXCR. TCRdb, not the original authors, processed these V and J calls. The sample shows roughly 58,000 clones, 4% to 5% of them seen only once.

J is TRBJ1-1 and V is TRBV20-1; TRBD1 matches 9 bases. The receptor was derived from a female donor with papillary thyroid cancer or a benign thyroid nodule (not recorded which). Some clones in this sample may be carry-over from other donors' samples. Sequenced input: blood. CDR3 protein: CSAIRRGGQGGNTEAFF. In nucleotides, the CDR3 is TGCAGTGCTATACGCAGAGGGGGACAGGGCGGGAACACTGAAGCTTTCTTT.